Shown below are 26 T cell receptor beta chains from a single sample sequenced in a study of T cells in women clearing cervical HPV infection. Clones were sequenced by immunoSEQ multiplex PCR, and TCRdb holds only the in-frame ones, with some missing. This sample's table has around 18,000 clones. The sequenced material came from blood buffy coat. The receptors were gathered from a woman aged 18 to 75 with a cervical HPV16 infection that either progressed to CIN3+ or cleared (not recorded which).

Incomplete CDR3 DNA: TGTGCCAGTAGCGGGGGTAGAGCGGGGGTGTCCTACAATGAG. Translated, it gives CASSGGRAGVSYNE. The CDR3, in full, reads CASSGGRAGVSYNEQFF. This chain uses TRBV19 with TRBJ2-1; 8 nucleotides line up with TRBD2. The CDR3 extends 3 residues past the end of the read, so its final part is completed from the germline J gene. CDR1 and CDR2 from the germline V gene are LNHDA and SQIVND (reference sequence). The junction had 11 bases not matched to a gene; V was cut back by 6 bases and J by 1 base. This CDR3 has 17 amino acids.

For this clone: The read halts 3 residues ahead of the CDR3 end, with the missing end drawn from the germline J gene. This sequence joins TRBV28 and TRBJ2-7; 7 bases are a match to TRBD2. The length of the CDR3 is 15 residues. CDR1 is MDHEN, CDR2 SYDVKM, per germline. Losses at the gene ends were 1 base for V and 5 bases for J; bases not matched to a gene: 8. The part of the CDR3 DNA that was read is TGTGCCAGCAGTTTATTCGCGGGAGAAAAAGACGAG. Protein product: CASSLFAGEKDE. The full CDR3 protein reads CASSLFAGEKDEQYF.

Turning to this clone: The CDR3 end falls 3 residues outside the read, so it is completed with the germline J gene. The gene calls are TRBV2 and TRBJ2-1, with a tentative D call TRBD2 (6 bases). The CDR3 contains 15 residues. CDR1 is SNHLY, CDR2 FYNNEI, per germline. V lost 4 bases and J lost 0, with 10 bases in between. This chain's CDR3 is CASSVTSSSYNEQFF. Partial CDR3 DNA: TGTGCCAGCAGTGTGACTAGTAGCTCCTACAATGAG.

Regarding this clone: The read stops 3 residues short of the end of the CDR3; the missing end is completed from the germline J gene. V and J are TRBV20-1 and TRBJ2-2, with a weak D call TRBD1 (6 bases). V dropped 3 bases and J dropped 3 bases, with 8 bases sitting between them. The CDR3 length is 13 residues. Germline lookup yields CDR1 DFQATT and CDR2 SNEGSKA (reference sequence). The covered CDR3 bases are TGCAGTGCTAGGGGGGCCGACACCGGGGAG. It codes for CSARGADTGE. The entire CDR3 sequence reads CSARGADTGELFF.

With respect to this clone: The read ends 3 residues early relative to the CDR3; the germline J gene fills the gap. V is TRBV11-3 and J is TRBJ1-2; TRBD1 might be the D (5 bases). Germline values: CDR1 SGHNT, CDR2 YENEEA. Deletions cut 0 bases from V and 6 bases from J, with 11 bases between. This CDR3 is 14 amino acids long. CDR3 protein: CASSLEGDFHGYTF. CDR3 DNA (partial): TGTGCCAGCAGCTTAGAAGGGGATTTTCATGGC.

This CDR3 reads CATRKERGAGETQYF. The part of the CDR3 DNA that was read is TGCGCCACCCGTAAGGAGCGGGGGGCTGGGGAGACC. The chain recombines TRBV5-1 with TRBJ2-5; 9 bases map to TRBD2. The CDR3 end is not reached by the read, which stops 3 residues before it; the germline J gene fills it in. Germline loops: CDR1 SGHRS, CDR2 YFSETQ. The trim removed 9 bases at V and 5 bases at J, leaving 14 bases unmatched. This CDR3 spans 15 amino acids.

As to this clone: The read halts 3 residues ahead of the CDR3 end, with the missing end drawn from the germline J gene. The V call is TRBV7-2, the J call TRBJ1-5; D might be TRBD1 (6 bases). Germline CDR1 SGHTA, CDR2 FQGNSA. The V end was cut by 3 bases, the J end by 4 bases, with 13 bases between. This CDR3 has 15 amino acids. The CDR3 sequence: CASSLLQGPNQPQHF. The sequenced part of the CDR3 DNA is TGTGCCAGCAGCTTGTTACAGGGACCGAATCAGCCC.

Points on this clone: With the read ending 3 residues before the CDR3 end, the germline J gene is used to fill in that end. The J gene is TRBJ2-3, the V gene TRBV20-1; weak D call: TRBD2 (6 bases). The CDR3 contains 15 residues. V shed 4 bases and J shed 2 bases, with 16 bases lying between them. Germline-derived CDR1 and CDR2 are DFQATT and SNEGSKA (reference sequence). CDR3 sequence: CSATVASAHTDTQYF. The sequenced CDR3 bases are TGCAGTGCTACCGTGGCTAGCGCCCACACAGATACG.

For this clone: The read terminates 3 residues ahead of where the CDR3 ends, so the germline J gene completes it. V usage is TRBV3-1 (or the pseudogene TRBV3-2) and J usage is TRBJ2-1, with 10 positions matching TRBD2. The germline V gene encodes CDR1 LGHDT and CDR2 YNNKEL (reference sequence). The CDR3 covers 16 residues. V shed 0 bases, J shed 7 bases, and the junction held 6 bases outside the gene matches. The part of the CDR3 DNA that was read is TGTGCCAGCAGCCAAGATCTTAGCGGGGGGTGGAATGAG. Its protein product is CASSQDLSGGWNE. The CDR3 in its entirety is CASSQDLSGGWNEQFF.

Details on this clone: The CDR3 extends 3 residues past the end of the read, so its final part is completed from the germline J gene. This rearrangement joins TRBV18 to TRBJ2-3, with D possibly being TRBD1 (6 bases). The CDR3 is 15 amino acids. Germline values: CDR1 KGHSH, CDR2 LQKENI. V was clipped by 3 bases and J by 2 bases, with 12 bases between them. Partial CDR3 DNA: TGTGCCAGCTCACCTCTAGGACAGAACACAGATACG. This encodes CASSPLGQNTDT. The entire CDR3 is CASSPLGQNTDTQYF.

Notes on this clone: The read ends 3 residues early relative to the CDR3; the germline J gene fills the gap. V gene TRBV5-5 combines with J gene TRBJ1-2, with D possibly TRBD1 on 6 matching bases. The ends were cut back, 4 bases at V and 4 bases at J, with 14 bases in the middle. Per germline, CDR1 SGHKS and CDR2 YYEKEE (reference sequence). The CDR3 covers 14 residues. The chain's CDR3 is CASSPGGPSYGYTF. CDR3 DNA (partial): TGTGCCAGCAGCCCGGGGGGGCCCTCCTATGGC.

Turning to this clone: The read finishes 3 residues shy of the CDR3 end, and the germline J gene is used to complete it. The rearrangement joins TRBV4-1 to TRBJ1-5; weak D call: TRBD1 (5 bases). V dropped 6 bases and J dropped 8 bases, with 29 bases sitting between them. The length of the CDR3 is 18 residues. Per germline, CDR1 MGHRA and CDR2 YSYEKL. The CDR3 sequence: CASRAHFMMTGGGEPQHF. The sequenced part of the CDR3 DNA is TGCGCCAGCAGAGCCCACTTCATGATGACGGGTGGGGGGGAGCCC.

About this clone: Read sequence stops 3 residues before the CDR3 end, and the germline J gene provides the missing end. The chain combines TRBV4-1 with TRBJ2-5, with 9 bases aligning to TRBD1. Germline CDR1 is MGHRA and CDR2 is YSYEKL. The CDR3 runs to 15 residues. V was pared by 6 bases and J by 4 bases, with 9 bases of the junction left unmatched. The DNA read from the CDR3 is TGCGCCAGCAGTCCTACAGGGGGCCGACGAGAGACC. It encodes CASSPTGGRRET. The full CDR3 protein is CASSPTGGRRETQYF.

The DNA read from the CDR3 is TGTGCCAGTAGTGCCGACAGGGGGCCTGGAAACACC. It translates to CASSADRGPGNT. The full-length CDR3 reads as CASSADRGPGNTIYF. The V call is TRBV19, the J call TRBJ1-3; the match to TRBD1 covers 10 bases. The read halts 3 residues ahead of the CDR3 end, with the missing end drawn from the germline J gene. The CDR3 length is 15 residues. The junction had 3 bases not matched to a gene; V was cut back by 5 bases and J by 2 bases. CDR1 is LNHDA and CDR2 is SQIVND in the germline V gene (reference sequence).

With respect to this clone: One junction end disagrees with the germline gene, perhaps due to a read error. The read stops 3 residues short of the end of the CDR3; the missing end is completed from the germline J gene. The rearrangement links TRBV2 to TRBJ1-2; the D gene is possibly TRBD1 (6 bases). From germline, CDR1 is SNHLY and CDR2 FYNNEI. CDR3 length: 17 residues. CDR3 region: CASSEGRVGRGVSGYTF. CDR3 bases read: TGTGCCAGCAGCGAAGGAAGGGTCGGCAGGGGTGTTAGTGGC.

As concerns this clone: The read gets to within 3 residues of the CDR3 end, and the germline J gene fills in the rest. The chain joins TRBV2 to TRBJ1-2; tentative D call: TRBD1 (5 bases). Germline loops: CDR1 SNHLY, CDR2 FYNNEI. The CDR3 totals 12 residues. V lost 2 bases, J lost 5 bases, and 6 bases lay in between. CDR3 sequence: CASSETGYGYTF. The part of the CDR3 DNA that was read is TGTGCCAGCAGTGAAACAGGTTATGGC.

In regard to this clone: Read coverage stops 3 residues before the CDR3 terminus; the germline J gene supplies the remainder. V usage is TRBV28 and J usage is TRBJ2-1, with 10 bases fitting TRBD2. Germline CDR1 reads MDHEN; CDR2 reads SYDVKM. The CDR3 is 19 residues long. Unmatched junction bases numbered 14, after V lost 2 bases and J lost 4 bases. CDR3 bases read: TGTGCCAGCAGTTTAGAGTACCTAGCGGGGGACCCCCGGTACAATGAG. Translating gives CASSLEYLAGDPRYNE. The CDR3 as a whole reads CASSLEYLAGDPRYNEQFF.

Turning to this clone: The CDR3 extends 3 residues past the end of the read, so its final part is completed from the germline J gene. This chain uses TRBV7-3 with TRBJ1-6; D is uncertain. CDR3 length equals 14 residues. The V end was cut by 2 bases, the J end by 3 bases, with 5 bases between. In germline, CDR1 is SGHTA, CDR2 FQGTGA. Partial CDR3 DNA: TGTGCCAGCAGCTTATCTAGCTATAATTCACCC. Its translation is CASSLSSYNSP. The full CDR3 sequence reads CASSLSSYNSPLHF.

As concerns this clone: Read data end 3 residues before the CDR3 end; the end is taken from the germline J gene. The chain joins TRBV7-9 to TRBJ2-5, with unresolved D. CDR1 and CDR2 (germline): SEHNR, FQNEAQ (reference sequence). The CDR3 contains 13 residues. V gave up 3 bases and J gave up 0 bases, with 5 bases separating them. The DNA read from the CDR3 is TGTGCCAGCAGCTTCGGGTACCAAGAGACC. This codes for CASSFGYQET. Given in full, the CDR3 is CASSFGYQETQYF.

Turning to this clone: The sequenced fragment ends 3 residues before the CDR3 boundary, so the rest is inferred from the germline J gene. This rearrangement joins TRBV5-1 to TRBJ1-6; D not resolved. The germline V and J ends were trimmed by 0 bases and 6 bases, with 10 bases remaining between them. The CDR3 spans 15 residues. Germline V CDR1 and CDR2: SGHRS, YFSETQ. Partial CDR3 DNA: TGCGCCAGCAGCTTGGTTCCGGGTGGTAATTCACCC. Translating gives CASSLVPGGNSP. The full CDR3 protein is CASSLVPGGNSPLHF.

As for this clone: Read sequence stops 3 residues before the CDR3 end, and the germline J gene provides the missing end. The chain employs TRBV7-6 and TRBJ2-5, with 9 bases aligning to TRBD2. V dropped 5 bases and J dropped 3; count of bases not matched to a gene: 7. CDR1 is SGHVS, CDR2 FNYEAQ, per germline. The CDR3 spans 15 residues. CDR3 bases read: TGTGCCAGCAGCGGGTTAGCGGGGGTCAAAGAGACC. Its translation: CASSGLAGVKET. In full, the CDR3 reads CASSGLAGVKETQYF.

The CDR3 DNA, read in part, is TGTGCCAGCAGCCGGGACTTTCGCACAGATACG. Amino acids: CASSRDFRTDT. The full CDR3 sequence reads CASSRDFRTDTQYF. This chain links TRBV2 with TRBJ2-3; D is possibly TRBD2 (6 bases). The read ends 3 residues early relative to the CDR3; the germline J gene fills the gap. V was cut by 6 bases and J by 1 base, with 11 bases left in between. Germline-derived CDR1 and CDR2 are SNHLY and FYNNEI. The CDR3 contains 14 residues.

In the case of this clone: The CDR3 end is not reached by the read, which stops 3 residues before it; the germline J gene fills it in. This chain joins TRBV6-1 and TRBJ1-5; D remains unclear. The V gene lost 1 base and the J gene lost 6 bases, with 7 bases spanning the gap. The germline gives CDR1 MNHNS, CDR2 SASEGT. This CDR3 is 13 amino acids long. The sequenced CDR3 bases are TGTGCCAGCAGTGAAGGTTCGGTTCAGCCC. Residues: CASSEGSVQP. The CDR3 in full is CASSEGSVQPQHF.

Remarks on this clone: The read ends 3 residues shy of where the CDR3 ends; the end is completed using the germline J gene. V gene TRBV28 combines with J gene TRBJ1-6, with D possibly matching TRBD1 (6 bases). The CDR3 totals 14 residues. Germline V gene sequence: CDR1 MDHEN, CDR2 SYDVKM. Trimming removed 4 bases at V and 10 bases at J, with 14 bases between. The CDR3 bases that were read are TGTGCCAGCAGTTCTACAGGGCTAATCTCACCC. It is translated as CASSSTGLISP. The whole CDR3 sequence is CASSSTGLISPLHF.

A remark on this clone: The observed sequence ends 3 residues before the CDR3 terminus, with the missing tail filled in from the germline J gene. The chain recombines TRBV2 with TRBJ2-3; 8 nucleotides match TRBD1. The CDR3 sequence is 13 residues long. Germline-derived CDR1 and CDR2 are SNHLY and FYNNEI. V shed 10 bases and J 3 bases; nucleotides not matched to a gene: 6. Here the CDR3 reads CATGTGGTDTQYF. Incomplete CDR3 DNA: TGTGCCACTGGGACAGGCGGAACAGATACG.

On this clone itself: The CDR3 end is not reached by the read, which stops 3 residues before it; the germline J gene fills it in. This sequence joins TRBV2 and TRBJ1-1, with D unresolved. Trimming shortened V by 3 bases and J by 1 base, and 9 bases separated the two germline ends. This CDR3 is built from 14 residues. From germline, CDR1 is SNHLY and CDR2 FYNNEI. The covered CDR3 bases are TGTGCCAGCAGTGACAGGAGCACGAACACTGAA. This sequence encodes CASSDRSTNTE. The entire CDR3 sequence reads CASSDRSTNTEAFF.